The subject of this entry is one TCR beta chain. The antigen is not known. PBMCs numbering at least 6 million were isolated per sample. The data originate from a study of blood T cells in healthy people across ages. Overall study findings and caveats: In these data, TCR beta diversity tracked strongly with naive T cell percentage.

For the second PCR, which ran for 7 to 11 cycles, a sample-barcoded 5' primer and a J-beta primer mix were used. Each cDNA molecule was tagged by a template-switch adaptor with 12 random nucleotides. TCRdb called the 5' RACE reads again in MiXCR, with one record for every CDR3 protein. The sample includes 600,000 to 850,000 distinct CDR3 sequences, 43% of them seen just once. The CDR3 runs 12 residues. CDR1 is ENHRY, CDR2 SYGVKD, per germline. Trimming stripped 8 bases from V and 10 bases from J, with 15 bases between. The V call is TRBV10-3, the J call TRBJ2-1, with D uncertain. The TCR was taken from a woman aged 55-69 years in good health. The material sequenced was blood. DNA for the CDR3: TGTGCCATCGGTTCGTCTGATGCGGAGCAGTTCTTC. As protein: CAIGSSDAEQFF.